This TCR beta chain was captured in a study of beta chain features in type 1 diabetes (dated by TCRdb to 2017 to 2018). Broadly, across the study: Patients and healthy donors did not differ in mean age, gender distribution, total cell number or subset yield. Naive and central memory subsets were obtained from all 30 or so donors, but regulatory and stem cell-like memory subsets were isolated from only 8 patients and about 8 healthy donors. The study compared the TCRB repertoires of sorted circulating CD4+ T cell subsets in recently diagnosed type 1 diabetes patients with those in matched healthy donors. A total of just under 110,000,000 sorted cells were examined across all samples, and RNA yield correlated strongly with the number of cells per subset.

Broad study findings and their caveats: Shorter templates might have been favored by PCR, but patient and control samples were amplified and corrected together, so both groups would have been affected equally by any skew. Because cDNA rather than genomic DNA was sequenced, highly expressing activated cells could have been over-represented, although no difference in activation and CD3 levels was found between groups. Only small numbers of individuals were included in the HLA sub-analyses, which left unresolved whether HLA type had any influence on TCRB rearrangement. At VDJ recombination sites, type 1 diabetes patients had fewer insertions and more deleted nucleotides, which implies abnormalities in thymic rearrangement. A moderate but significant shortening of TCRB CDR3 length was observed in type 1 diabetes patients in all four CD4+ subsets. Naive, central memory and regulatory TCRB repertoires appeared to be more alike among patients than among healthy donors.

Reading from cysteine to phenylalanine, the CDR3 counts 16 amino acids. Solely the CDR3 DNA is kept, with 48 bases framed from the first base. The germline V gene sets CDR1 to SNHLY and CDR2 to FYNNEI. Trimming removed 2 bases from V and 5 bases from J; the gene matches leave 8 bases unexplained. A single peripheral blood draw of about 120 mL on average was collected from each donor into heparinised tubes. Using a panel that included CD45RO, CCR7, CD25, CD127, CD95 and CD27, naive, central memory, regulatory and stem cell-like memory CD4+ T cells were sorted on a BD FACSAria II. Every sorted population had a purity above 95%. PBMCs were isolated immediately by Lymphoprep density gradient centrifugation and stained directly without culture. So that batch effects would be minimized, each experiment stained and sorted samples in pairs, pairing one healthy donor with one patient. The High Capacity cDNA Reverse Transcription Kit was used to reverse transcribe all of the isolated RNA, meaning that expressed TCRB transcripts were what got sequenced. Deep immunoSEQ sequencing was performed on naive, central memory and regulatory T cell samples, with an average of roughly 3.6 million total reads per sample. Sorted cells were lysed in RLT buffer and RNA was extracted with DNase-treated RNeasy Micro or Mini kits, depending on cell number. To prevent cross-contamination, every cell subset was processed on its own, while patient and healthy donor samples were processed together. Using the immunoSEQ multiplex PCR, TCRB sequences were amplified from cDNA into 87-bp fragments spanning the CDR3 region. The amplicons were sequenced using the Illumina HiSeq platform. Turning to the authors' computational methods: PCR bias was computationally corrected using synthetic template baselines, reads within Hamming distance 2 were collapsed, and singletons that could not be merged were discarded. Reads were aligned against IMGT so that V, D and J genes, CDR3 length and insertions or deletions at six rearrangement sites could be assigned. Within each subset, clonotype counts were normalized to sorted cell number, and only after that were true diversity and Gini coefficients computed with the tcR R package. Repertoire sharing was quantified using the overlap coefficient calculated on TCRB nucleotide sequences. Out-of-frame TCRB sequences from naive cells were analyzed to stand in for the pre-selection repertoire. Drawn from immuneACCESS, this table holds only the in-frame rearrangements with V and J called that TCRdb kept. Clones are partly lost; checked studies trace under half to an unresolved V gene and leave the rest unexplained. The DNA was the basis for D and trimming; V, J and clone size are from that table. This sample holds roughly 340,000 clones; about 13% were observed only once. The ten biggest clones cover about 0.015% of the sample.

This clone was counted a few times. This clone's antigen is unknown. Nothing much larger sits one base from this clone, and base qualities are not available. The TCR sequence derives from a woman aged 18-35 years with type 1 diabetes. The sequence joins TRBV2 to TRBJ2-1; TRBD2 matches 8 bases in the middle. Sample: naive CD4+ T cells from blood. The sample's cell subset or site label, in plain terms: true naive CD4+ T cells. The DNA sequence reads TGTGCCAGCAGTGAATGGGGCGGGAGGAGGGACAATGAGCAGTTCTTC. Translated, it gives CASSEWGGRRDNEQFF.